The 7 T cell receptor beta chains below come from one sample, sequenced in a study of blood T cell repertoires in COVID-19. Repertoires were generated with immunoSEQ multiplex PCR, while TCRdb's copy carries only in-frame clones and drops some. The sample carries roughly 150,000 clones, approximately 85% recorded once. The source material was peripheral blood. These receptors were taken from a man at least 80 years old with COVID-19, enrolled during active disease.

The V gene is TRBV7-2, the J gene TRBJ2-5; 12 positions match TRBD2. CDR1 is SGHTA and CDR2 is FQGNSA in the germline V gene. V dropped 5 bases and J dropped 4; count of bases not matched to a gene: 2. This CDR3 comprises 14 residues. The CDR3 protein is CASSRTSGTETQYF. CDR3 nucleotides: TGTGCCAGCAGCCGGACTAGCGGGACAGAGACCCAGTACTTC.

V is TRBV12-3 or TRBV12-4 and J is TRBJ1-2, with unresolved D. The ends were cut back, 5 bases at V and 4 bases at J, with 11 bases in the middle. This CDR3 region has 13 residues. CDR3: CASSKERLYGYTF. In DNA, the CDR3 is TGTGCCAGCAGTAAGGAGAGACTCTATGGCTACACCTTC.

V gene TRBV5-8 combines with J gene TRBJ1-1; D possibly corresponds to TRBD1 (5 bases). Trimming removed 1 base from V and 3 bases from J, with 7 bases in between. CDR1 and CDR2 (germline): SGHTS, YDEGEE. The CDR3 is 13 amino acids. The CDR3 coding sequence is TGTGCCAGCAGCTTGTCAGGGTACACTGAAGCTTTCTTT. Its translation: CASSLSGYTEAFF.

This rearrangement joins TRBV11-3 to TRBJ2-6, with TRBD1 matching over 11 bases. Losses at the gene ends were 5 bases for V and 0 bases for J; bases not matched to a gene: 3. The CDR3 extends over 17 amino acids. The germline CDR1 and CDR2 sequences are SGHNT and YENEEA. CDR3 sequence: CASSPGQGDSGANVLTF. CDR3 DNA: TGTGCCAGCAGCCCGGGACAGGGGGACTCTGGGGCCAACGTCCTGACTTTC.

This chain joins TRBV18 and TRBJ1-3; 7 bases line up with TRBD1. V lost 2 bases and J lost 0; bases outside the gene matches: 4. The CDR3 runs 16 residues. Germline CDR1 and CDR2: KGHSH and LQKENI. CDR3 amino acids: CASSPADRYSGNTIYF. CDR3 in DNA: TGTGCCAGCTCACCAGCGGACAGGTACTCTGGAAACACCATATATTTT.

V is TRBV11-1 and J is TRBJ1-1; D possibly corresponds to TRBD1 (5 bases). CDR1 is SGHAT and CDR2 is FQDESV in the germline V gene (reference sequence). V was cut by 4 bases and J by 3 bases, with 15 bases left in between. This CDR3 comprises 15 residues. The CDR3 DNA sequence: TGTGCCAGCAGCTCCGGGACGCGGGGGGACACTGAAGCTTTCTTT. Amino acid sequence: CASSSGTRGDTEAFF.

The chain is built from TRBV18 and TRBJ1-3, with D tentatively TRBD1 (5 bases). This CDR3 has 15 amino acids. V gave up 0 bases and J gave up 5 bases, with 11 bases separating them. CDR1 is KGHSH and CDR2 is LQKENI in the germline V gene. This chain's CDR3 is CASSPPGGLRNTIYF. The CDR3 DNA sequence: TGTGCCAGCTCACCACCCGGGGGACTCAGAAACACCATATATTTT.